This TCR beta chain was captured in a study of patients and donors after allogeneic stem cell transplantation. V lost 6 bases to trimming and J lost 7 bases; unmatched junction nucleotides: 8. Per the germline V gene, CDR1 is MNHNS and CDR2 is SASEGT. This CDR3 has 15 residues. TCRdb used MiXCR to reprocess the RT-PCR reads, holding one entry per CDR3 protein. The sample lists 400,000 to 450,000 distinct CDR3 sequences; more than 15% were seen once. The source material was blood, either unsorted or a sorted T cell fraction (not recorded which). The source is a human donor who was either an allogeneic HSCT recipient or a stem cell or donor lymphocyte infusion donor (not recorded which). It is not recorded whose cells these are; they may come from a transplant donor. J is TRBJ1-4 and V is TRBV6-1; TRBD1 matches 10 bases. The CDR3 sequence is CASSSEDRGTEKLFF. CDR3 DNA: TGTGCCAGCAGCTCCGAGGACAGGGGGACTGAAAAACTGTTTTTT.